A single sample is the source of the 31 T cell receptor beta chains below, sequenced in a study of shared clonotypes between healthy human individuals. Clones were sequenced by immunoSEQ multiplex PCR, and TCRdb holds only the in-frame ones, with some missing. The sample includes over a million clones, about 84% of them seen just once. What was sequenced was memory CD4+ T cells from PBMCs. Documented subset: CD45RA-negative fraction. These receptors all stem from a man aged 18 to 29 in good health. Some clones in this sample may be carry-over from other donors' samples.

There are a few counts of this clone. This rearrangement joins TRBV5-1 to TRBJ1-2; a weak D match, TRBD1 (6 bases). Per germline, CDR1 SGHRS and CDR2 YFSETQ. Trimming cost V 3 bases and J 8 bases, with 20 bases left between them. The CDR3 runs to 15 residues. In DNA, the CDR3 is TGCGCCAGCAGCTCCGCACAGCCTGGGGGCACAGGCTACACCTTC. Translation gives CASSSAQPGGTGYTF.

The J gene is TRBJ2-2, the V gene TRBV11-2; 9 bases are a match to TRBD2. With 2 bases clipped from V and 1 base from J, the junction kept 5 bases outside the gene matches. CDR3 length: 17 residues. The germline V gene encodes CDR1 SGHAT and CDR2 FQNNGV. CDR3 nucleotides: TGTGCCAGCAGCTTACTAGCGGGAACTTGGAACACCGGGGAGCTGTTTTTT. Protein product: CASSLLAGTWNTGELFF.

CDR3 protein: CASSLSGPRETQYF. Here the CDR3 DNA reads TGTGCCAGCAGCTTAAGTGGCCCAAGGGAGACCCAGTACTTC. The chain links TRBV11-2 to TRBJ2-5; D is ambiguous. V dropped 2 bases and J dropped 5 bases, with 12 bases sitting between them. This CDR3 is 14 amino acids long. CDR1 and CDR2 (germline): SGHAT, FQNNGV.

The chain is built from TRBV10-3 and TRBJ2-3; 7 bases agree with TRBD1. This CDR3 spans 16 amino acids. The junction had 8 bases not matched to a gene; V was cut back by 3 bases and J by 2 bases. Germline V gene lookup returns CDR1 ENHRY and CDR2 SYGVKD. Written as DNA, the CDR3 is TGTGCCATCAGTGAATATGACAGGGACATCACAGATACGCAGTATTTT. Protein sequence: CAISEYDRDITDTQYF.

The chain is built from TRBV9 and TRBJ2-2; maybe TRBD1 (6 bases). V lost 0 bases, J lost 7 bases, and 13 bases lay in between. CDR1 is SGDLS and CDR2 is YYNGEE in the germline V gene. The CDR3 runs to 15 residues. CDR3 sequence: CASSVGWGRSGELFF. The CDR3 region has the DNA TGTGCCAGCAGCGTAGGCTGGGGGCGAAGCGGGGAGCTGTTTTTT.

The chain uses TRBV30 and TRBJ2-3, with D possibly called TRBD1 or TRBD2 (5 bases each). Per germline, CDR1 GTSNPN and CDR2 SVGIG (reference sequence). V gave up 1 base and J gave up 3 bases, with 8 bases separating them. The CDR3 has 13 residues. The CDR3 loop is CAWSDGGTDTQYF. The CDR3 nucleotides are TGTGCCTGGAGTGATGGGGGAACAGATACGCAGTATTTT.

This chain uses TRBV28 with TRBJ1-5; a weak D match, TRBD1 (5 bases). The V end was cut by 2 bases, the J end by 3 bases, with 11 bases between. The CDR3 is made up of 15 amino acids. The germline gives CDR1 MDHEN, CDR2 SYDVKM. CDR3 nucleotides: TGTGCCAGCAGTTTAGGTTCTGGGGCCAATCAGCCCCAGCATTTT. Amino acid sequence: CASSLGSGANQPQHF.

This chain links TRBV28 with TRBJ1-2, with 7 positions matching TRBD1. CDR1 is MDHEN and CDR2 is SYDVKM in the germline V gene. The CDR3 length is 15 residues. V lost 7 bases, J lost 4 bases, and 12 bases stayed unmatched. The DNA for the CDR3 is TGTGCCAGCACCACCGGGACAGCTATTTTCTATGGCTACACCTTC. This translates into CASTTGTAIFYGYTF.

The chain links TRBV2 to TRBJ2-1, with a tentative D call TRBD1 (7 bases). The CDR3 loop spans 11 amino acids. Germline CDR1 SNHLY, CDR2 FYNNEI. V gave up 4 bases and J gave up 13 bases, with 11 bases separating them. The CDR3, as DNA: TGTGCCAGCAGTGCCCAGGGGGGACAGTTCTTC. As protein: CASSAQGGQFF.

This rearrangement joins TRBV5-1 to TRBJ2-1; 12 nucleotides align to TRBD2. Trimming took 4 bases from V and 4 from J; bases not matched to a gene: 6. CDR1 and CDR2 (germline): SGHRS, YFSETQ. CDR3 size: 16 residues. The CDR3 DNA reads TGCGCCAGCAGCGGACTCGGGACTAGCGGGTACAATGAGCAGTTCTTC. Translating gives CASSGLGTSGYNEQFF.

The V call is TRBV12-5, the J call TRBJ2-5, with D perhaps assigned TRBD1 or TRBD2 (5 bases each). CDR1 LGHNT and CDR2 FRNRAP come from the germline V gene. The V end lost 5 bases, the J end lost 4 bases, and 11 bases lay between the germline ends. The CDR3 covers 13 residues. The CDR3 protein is CASGTLGVETQYF. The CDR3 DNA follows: TGTGCTAGTGGTACCCTGGGGGTAGAGACCCAGTACTTC.

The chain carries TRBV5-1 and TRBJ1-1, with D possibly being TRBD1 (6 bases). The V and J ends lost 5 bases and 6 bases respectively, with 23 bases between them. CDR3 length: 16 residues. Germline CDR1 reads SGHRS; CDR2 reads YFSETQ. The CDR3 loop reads CASSSSPGTRGAEAFF. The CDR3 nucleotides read TGCGCCAGCAGTTCAAGCCCGGGGACACGGGGGGCTGAAGCTTTCTTT.

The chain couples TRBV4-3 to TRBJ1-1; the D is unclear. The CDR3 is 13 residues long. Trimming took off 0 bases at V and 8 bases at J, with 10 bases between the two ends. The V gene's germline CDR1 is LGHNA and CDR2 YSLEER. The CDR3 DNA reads TGCGCCAGCAGCCAAGATTTGGGGAGGGAAGCTTTCTTT. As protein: CASSQDLGREAFF.

The CDR3 is CASSPGRRTGELFF. CDR3 nucleotides: TGTGCCAGCAGCCCCGGTCGGAGGACCGGGGAGCTGTTTTTT. The gene calls are TRBV7-7 and TRBJ2-2; TRBD2 might be the D (5 bases). The CDR3 has 14 residues. V lost 5 bases, J lost 5 bases, and 12 bases lay in between. Germline V gene sequence: CDR1 SSHAT, CDR2 FNYEAQ (reference sequence).

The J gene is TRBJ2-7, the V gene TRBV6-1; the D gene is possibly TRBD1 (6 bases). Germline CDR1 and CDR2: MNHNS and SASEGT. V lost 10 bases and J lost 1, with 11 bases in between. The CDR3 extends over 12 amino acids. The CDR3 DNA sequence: TGTGCCATCCGAACAGGGTCCTACGAGCAGTACTTC. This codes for CAIRTGSYEQYF.

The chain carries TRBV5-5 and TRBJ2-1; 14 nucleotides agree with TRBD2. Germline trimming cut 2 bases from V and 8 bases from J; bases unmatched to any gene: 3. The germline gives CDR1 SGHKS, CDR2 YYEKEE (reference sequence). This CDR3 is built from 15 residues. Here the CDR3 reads CASSFGTSGSYEQFF. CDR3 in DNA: TGTGCCAGCAGCTTTGGGACTAGCGGGAGCTATGAGCAGTTCTTC.

CDR3 DNA: TGCGCCAGCAGCCAAGATAGGTCTACAGGGTGGTACCAGCCCCAGCATTTT. Residues: CASSQDRSTGWYQPQHF. The V gene is TRBV4-3, the J gene TRBJ1-5, with D possibly being TRBD1 (6 bases). The germline V gene has CDR1 LGHNA and CDR2 YSLEER. Trimming removed 0 bases from V and 7 bases from J, with 19 bases in between. This CDR3 region has 17 residues.

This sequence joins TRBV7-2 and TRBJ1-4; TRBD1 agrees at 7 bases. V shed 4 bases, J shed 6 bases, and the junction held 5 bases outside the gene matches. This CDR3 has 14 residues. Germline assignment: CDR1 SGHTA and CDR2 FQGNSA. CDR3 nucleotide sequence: TGTGCCAGCAGCTGGGGACAGACCGATGAAAAACTGTTTTTT. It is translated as CASSWGQTDEKLFF.

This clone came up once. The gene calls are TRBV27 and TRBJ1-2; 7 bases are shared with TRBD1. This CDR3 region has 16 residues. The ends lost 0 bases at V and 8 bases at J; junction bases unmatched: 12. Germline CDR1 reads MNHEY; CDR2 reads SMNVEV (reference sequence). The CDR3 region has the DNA TGTGCCAGCAGTTTATCCGACAGGGCCCCCTTGAGGGGCTACACCTTC. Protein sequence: CASSLSDRAPLRGYTF.

The DNA for the CDR3 is TGTGCCAGCAGTGTCACAGCGGGAACTTACAATGAGCAGTTCTTC. Encoded protein: CASSVTAGTYNEQFF. The chain recombines TRBV6-4 with TRBJ2-1; 7 bases agree with TRBD2. CDR1 MRHNA and CDR2 SNTAGT come from the germline V gene. Unmatched junction bases numbered 7, after V lost 4 bases and J lost 4 bases. CDR3 length: 15 residues.

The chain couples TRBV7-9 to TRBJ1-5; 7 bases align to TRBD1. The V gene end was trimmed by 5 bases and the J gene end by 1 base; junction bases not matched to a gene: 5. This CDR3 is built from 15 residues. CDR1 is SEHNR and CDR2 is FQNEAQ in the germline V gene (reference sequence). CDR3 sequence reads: CASSQQGQSNQPQHF. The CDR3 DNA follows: TGTGCCAGCAGCCAACAGGGACAGAGCAATCAGCCCCAGCATTTT.

CDR3 residues: CASTRDGTTTEAFF. In DNA form, the CDR3 reads TGTGCCAGTACCCGGGACGGTACTACCACTGAAGCTTTCTTT. The chain recombines TRBV6-5 with TRBJ1-1; D may be TRBD1 (5 bases). Germline lookup yields CDR1 MNHEY and CDR2 SVGAGI. The length of the CDR3 is 14 residues. Trimming removed 9 bases at V and 4 bases at J, with 18 bases between.

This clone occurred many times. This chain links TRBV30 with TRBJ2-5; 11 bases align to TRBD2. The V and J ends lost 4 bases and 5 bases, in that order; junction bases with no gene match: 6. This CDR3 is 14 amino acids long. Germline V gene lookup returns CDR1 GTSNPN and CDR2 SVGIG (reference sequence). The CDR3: CAWKLAGAGETQYF. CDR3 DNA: TGTGCCTGGAAACTAGCGGGAGCAGGGGAGACCCAGTACTTC.

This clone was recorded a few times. The CDR3 DNA reads as TGTGCCAGCAGCCAAGAGGTTGGGGGACGGTCGGGGTACAATGAGCAGTTCTTC. Translated: CASSQEVGGRSGYNEQFF. V and J are TRBV4-2 and TRBJ2-1; either TRBD1 or TRBD2 may fit D (5 bases each). V lost 0 bases, J lost 4 bases, and 19 bases lay in between. Per the germline V gene, CDR1 is LGHNA and CDR2 is YNFKEQ. The CDR3 runs to 18 residues.

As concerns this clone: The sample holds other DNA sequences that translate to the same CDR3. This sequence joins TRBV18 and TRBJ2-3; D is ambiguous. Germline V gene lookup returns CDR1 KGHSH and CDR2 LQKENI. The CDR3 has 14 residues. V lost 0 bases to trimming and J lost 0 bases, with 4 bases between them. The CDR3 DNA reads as TGTGCCAGCTCACCACCGGGGAGCACAGATACGCAGTATTTT. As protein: CASSPPGSTDTQYF.

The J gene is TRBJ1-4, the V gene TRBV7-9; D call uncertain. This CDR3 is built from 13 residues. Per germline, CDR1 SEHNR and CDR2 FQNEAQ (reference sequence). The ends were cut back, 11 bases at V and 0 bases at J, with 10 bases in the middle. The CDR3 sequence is CAGTLTTNEKLFF. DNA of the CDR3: TGTGCCGGAACCTTGACAACTAATGAAAAACTGTTTTTT.

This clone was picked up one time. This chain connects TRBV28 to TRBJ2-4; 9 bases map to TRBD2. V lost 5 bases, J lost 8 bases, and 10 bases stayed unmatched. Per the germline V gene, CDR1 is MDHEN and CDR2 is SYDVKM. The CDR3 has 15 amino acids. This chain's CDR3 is CASSPGTSTGDIQYF. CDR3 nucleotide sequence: TGTGCCAGCAGTCCAGGGACTAGCACTGGGGACATTCAGTACTTC.

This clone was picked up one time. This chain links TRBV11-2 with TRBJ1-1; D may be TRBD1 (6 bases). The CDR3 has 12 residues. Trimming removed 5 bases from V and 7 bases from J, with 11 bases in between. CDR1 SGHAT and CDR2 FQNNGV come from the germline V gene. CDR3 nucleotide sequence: TGTGCCAGCAGCGGGAGGGGGATTGAAGCTTTCTTT. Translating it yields CASSGRGIEAFF.

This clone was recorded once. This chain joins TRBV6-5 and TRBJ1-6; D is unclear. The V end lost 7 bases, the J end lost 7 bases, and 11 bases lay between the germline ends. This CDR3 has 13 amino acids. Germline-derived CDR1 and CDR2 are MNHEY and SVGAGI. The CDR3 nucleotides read TGTGCCAGCAAAGAGGCGTCCAATTCACCCCTCCACTTT. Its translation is CASKEASNSPLHF.

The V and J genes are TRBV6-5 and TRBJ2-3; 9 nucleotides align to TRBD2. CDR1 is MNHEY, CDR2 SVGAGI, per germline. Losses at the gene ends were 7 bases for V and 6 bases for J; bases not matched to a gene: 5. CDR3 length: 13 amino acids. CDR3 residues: CASKRTSADTQYF. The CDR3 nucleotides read TGTGCCAGCAAACGGACTAGCGCGGATACGCAGTATTTT.

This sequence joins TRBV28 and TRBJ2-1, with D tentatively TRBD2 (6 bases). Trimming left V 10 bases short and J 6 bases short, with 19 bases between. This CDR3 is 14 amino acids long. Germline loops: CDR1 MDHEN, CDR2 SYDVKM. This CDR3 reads CATDIIGTSNEQFF. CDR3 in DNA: TGTGCCACCGATATAATAGGGACTTCCAATGAGCAGTTCTTC.